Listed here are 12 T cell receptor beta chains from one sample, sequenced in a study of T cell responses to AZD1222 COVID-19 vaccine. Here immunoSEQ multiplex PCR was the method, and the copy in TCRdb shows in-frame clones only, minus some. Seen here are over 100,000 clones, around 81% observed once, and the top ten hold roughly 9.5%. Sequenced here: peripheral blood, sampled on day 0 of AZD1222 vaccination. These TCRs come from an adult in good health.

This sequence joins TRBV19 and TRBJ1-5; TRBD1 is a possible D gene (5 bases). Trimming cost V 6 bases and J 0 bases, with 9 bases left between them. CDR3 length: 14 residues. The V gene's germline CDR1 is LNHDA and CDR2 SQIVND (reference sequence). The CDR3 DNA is TGTGCCAGTAGGAGACAGTCTAGCAATCAGCCCCAGCATTTT. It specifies CASRRQSSNQPQHF.

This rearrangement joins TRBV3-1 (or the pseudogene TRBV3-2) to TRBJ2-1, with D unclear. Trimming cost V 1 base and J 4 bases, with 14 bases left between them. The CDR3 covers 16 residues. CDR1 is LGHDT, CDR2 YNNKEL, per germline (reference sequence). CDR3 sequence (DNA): TGTGCCAGCAGCCAAGGGGGTAGCCCGGCTTACAATGAGCAGTTCTTC. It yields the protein CASSQGGSPAYNEQFF.

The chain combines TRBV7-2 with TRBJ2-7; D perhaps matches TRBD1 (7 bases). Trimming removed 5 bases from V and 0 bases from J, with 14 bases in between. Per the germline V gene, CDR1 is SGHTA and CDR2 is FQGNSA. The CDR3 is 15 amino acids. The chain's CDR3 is CASSPQGGGSYEQYF. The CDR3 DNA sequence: TGTGCCAGCAGCCCGCAGGGGGGAGGCTCCTACGAGCAGTACTTC.

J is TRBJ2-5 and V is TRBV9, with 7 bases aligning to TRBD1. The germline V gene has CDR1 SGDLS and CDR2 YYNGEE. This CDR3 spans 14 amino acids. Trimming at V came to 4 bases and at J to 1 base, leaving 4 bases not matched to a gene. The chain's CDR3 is CASSRDSLQETQYF. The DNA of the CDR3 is TGTGCCAGCAGCCGGGACAGCCTCCAAGAGACCCAGTACTTC.

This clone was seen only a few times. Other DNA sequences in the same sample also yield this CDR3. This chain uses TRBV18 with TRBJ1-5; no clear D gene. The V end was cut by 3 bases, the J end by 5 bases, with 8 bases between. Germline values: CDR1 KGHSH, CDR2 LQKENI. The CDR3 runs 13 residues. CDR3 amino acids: CASSPGRDQPQHF. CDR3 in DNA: TGTGCCAGCTCACCGGGTAGGGATCAGCCCCAGCATTTT.

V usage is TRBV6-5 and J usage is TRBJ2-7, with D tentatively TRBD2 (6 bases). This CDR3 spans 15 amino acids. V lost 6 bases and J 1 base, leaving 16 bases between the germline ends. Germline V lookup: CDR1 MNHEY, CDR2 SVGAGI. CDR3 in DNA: TGTGCCAGCAGGGGAGGCGGGACGGTGTCCTACGAGCAGTACTTC. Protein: CASRGGGTVSYEQYF.

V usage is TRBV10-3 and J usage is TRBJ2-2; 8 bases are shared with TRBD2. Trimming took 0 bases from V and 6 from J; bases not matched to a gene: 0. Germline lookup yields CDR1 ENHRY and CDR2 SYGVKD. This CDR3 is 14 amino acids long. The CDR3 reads CAISESRGAGELFF. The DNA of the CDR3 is TGTGCCATCAGTGAGTCGCGGGGGGCCGGGGAGCTGTTTTTT.

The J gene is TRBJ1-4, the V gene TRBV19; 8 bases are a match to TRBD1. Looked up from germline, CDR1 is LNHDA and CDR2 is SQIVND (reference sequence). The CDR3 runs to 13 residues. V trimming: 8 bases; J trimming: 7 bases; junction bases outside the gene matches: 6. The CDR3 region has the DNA TGTGCCAGTCGGACAGGGATCACTGAAAAACTGTTTTTT. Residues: CASRTGITEKLFF.

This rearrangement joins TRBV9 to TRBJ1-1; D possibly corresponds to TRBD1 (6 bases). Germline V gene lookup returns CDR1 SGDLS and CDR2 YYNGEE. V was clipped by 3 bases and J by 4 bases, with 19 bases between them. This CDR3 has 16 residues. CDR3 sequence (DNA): TGTGCCAGCAGCGGGTCGATACAGGGATGGGGCACTGAAGCTTTCTTT. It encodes CASSGSIQGWGTEAFF.

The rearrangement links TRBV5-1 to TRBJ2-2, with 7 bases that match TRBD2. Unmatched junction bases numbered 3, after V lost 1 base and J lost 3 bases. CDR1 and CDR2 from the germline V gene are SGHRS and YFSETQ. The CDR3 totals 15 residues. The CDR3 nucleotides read TGCGCCAGCAGCTTGCAGGGAGGGGACACCGGGGAGCTGTTTTTT. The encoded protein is CASSLQGGDTGELFF. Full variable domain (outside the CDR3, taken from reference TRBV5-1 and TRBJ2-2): KAGVTQTPRYLIKTRGQQVTLSCSPISGHRSVSWYQQTPGQGLQFLFEYFSETQRNKGNFPGRFSGRQFSNSRSEMNVSTLELGDSALYLCASSLQGGDTGELFFGEGSRLTVL.

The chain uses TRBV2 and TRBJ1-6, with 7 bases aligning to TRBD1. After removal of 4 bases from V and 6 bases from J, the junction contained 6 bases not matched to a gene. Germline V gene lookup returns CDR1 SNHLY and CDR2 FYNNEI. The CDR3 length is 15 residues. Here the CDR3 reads CASSVQGEINSPLHF. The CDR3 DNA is TGTGCCAGCAGTGTCCAGGGGGAGATTAATTCACCCCTCCACTTT.

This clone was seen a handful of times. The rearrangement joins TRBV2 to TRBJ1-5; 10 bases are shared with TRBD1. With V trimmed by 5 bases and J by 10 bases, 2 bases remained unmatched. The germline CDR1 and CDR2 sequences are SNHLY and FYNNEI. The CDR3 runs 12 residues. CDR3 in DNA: TGTGCCAGCAGTCGACAGGGGGCACCCCAGCATTTT. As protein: CASSRQGAPQHF.